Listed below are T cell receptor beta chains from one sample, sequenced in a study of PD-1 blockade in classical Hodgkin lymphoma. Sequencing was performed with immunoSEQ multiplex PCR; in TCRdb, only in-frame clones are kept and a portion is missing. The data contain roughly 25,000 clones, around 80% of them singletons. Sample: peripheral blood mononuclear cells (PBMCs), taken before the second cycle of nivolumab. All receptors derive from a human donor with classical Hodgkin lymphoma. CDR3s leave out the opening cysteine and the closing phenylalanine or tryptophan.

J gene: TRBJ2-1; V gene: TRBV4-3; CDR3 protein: ASSYAGTSGGNEQF
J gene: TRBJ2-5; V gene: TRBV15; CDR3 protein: ATSPRQQETQY
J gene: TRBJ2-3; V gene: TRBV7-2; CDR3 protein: ASSREGQPDTQY
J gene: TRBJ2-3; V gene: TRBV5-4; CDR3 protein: ASSSRLAGALTDTQY
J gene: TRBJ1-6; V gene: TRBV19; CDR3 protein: ASRTTGSSPLH
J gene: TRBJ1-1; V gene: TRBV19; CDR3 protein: AVSIGSYTEAF
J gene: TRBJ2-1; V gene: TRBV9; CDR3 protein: ASSGGVVSYNEQF
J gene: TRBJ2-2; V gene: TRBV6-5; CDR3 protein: ASSHRDPLTGELF
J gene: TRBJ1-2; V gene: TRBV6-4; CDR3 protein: ASSGWSGDGYGYT
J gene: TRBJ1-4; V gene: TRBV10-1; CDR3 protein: ASEGQGRGYNEKLF
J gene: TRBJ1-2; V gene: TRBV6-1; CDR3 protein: ASSHQGGLHYGYT
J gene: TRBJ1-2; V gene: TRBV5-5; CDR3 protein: ASSKRGADYGYT
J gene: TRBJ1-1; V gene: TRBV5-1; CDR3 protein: ASSLFGGDTDTEAF
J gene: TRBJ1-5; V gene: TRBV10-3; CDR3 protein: AISTGLTGSNQPQH
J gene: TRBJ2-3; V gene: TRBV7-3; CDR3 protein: ASSSGGFETDTQY
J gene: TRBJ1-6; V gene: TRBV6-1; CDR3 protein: ASSEEVGGYSPLH
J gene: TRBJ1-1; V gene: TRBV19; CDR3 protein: ASSRYSNTEAF
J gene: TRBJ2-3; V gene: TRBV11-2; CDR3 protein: ASRAGVAGGTDTQY
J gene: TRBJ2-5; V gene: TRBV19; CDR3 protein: ASSPRTGTGETQY
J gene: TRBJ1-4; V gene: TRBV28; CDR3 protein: ASSPGGEKLF
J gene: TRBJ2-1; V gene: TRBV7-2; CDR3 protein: ASSSTSGAYNEQF
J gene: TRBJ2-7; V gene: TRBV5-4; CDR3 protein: ASSFGIIYEQY
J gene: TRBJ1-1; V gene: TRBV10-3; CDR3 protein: AISPGTFGTEAF
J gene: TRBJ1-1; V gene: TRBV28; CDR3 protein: ASSLIPANTEAF
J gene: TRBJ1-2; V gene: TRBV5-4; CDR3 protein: ASSLTGGGYGYT
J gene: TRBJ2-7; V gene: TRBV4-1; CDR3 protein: ASSQDRGAYEQY
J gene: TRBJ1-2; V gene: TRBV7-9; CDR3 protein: ASSFQAGEYGYT
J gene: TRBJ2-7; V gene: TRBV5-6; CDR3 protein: ASTGGHSYEQY
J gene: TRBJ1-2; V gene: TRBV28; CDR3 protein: ASSLHHPGQGMGYT
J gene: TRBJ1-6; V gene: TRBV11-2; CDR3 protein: ASSLGTAHSPLH
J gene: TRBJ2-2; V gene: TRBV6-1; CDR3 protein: ASSDRDTGELF
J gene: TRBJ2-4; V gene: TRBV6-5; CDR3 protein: ASSLPGTAGIQY
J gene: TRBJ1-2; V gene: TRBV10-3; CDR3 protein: AIRPTTGAGGYT
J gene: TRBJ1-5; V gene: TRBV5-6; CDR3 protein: ASSLAPGDRNQPQH
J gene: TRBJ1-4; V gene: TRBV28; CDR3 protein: ASSLGGGEKLF
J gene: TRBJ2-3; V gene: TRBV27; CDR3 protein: ASSLNPPGVTDTQY
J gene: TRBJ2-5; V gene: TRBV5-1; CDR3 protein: ASSGDSILQETQY
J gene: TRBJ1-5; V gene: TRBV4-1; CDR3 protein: ASSQTRLQGKEYNQPQH
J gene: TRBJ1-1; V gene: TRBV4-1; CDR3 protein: ASSVRSEAF
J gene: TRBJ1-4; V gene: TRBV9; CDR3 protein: ASSVAVGGGNEKLF
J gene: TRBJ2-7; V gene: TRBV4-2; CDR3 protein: ASSHPVAGSSYEQY
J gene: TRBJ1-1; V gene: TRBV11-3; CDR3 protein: ASSSRGRAEAF
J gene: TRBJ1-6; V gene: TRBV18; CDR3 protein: ASSPFATGNSPLH
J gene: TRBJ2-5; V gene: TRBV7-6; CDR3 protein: ASSLAAGGTQY
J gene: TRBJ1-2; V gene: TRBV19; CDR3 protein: ASSIRENYGYT
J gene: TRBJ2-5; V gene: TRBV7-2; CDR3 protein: ASTQRSRGRETQY
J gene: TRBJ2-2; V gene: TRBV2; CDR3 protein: ASRRTGEAGELF
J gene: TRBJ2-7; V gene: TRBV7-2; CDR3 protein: ASSLGTSGTYEQY
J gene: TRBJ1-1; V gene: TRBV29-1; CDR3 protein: SADQGDTEAF
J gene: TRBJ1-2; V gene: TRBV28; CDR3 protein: ASSLNVGNGYT